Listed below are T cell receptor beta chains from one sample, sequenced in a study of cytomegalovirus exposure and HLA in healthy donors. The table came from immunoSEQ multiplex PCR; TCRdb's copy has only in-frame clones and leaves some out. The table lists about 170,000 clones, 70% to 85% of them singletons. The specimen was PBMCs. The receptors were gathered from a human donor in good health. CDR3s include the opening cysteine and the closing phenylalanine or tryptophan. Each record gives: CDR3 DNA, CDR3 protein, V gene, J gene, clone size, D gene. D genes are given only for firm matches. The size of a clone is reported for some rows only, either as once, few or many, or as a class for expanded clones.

TGTGCCAGCAGTCCCCTACGGGGTCTGAGACTCTACGAGCAGTACTTC,CASSPLRGLRLYEQYF,TRBV11-2,TRBJ2-7,NA,NA
TGTGCCAGCAAAAGGACAGGGGAGAACACTGAAGCTTTCTTT,CASKRTGENTEAFF,TRBV6-1,TRBJ1-1,NA,TRBD1
TGCGCCAGCAGCCGGGGACTAGCGGGGGGTTCCTCTAGCACAGATACGCAGTATTTT,CASSRGLAGGSSSTDTQYF,TRBV5-1,TRBJ2-3,NA,TRBD2
TGTGCCAGCAGCTTAAAAGGGGGGAGGGAGGTAGGCACTGAAGCCTTCTTT,CASSLKGGREVGTEAFF,TRBV7-8,TRBJ1-1,NA,NA
TGTGCCAGCGAGGGGGGGCCAGGGAGCTCCTACGAGCAGTACTTC,CASEGGPGSSYEQYF,TRBV2,TRBJ2-7,NA,NA
TGCAGCGTTGAAGATCGCGGGGCCGGGGAGCTGTTTTTT,CSVEDRGAGELFF,TRBV29-1,TRBJ2-2,NA,NA
TGTGCCAGCAGTTTATCCATAGACTCGTACGAGCAGTACTTC,CASSLSIDSYEQYF,TRBV27,TRBJ2-7,NA,NA
TGTGCCAGCAGTACAGGGGGCTACTATGGCTACACCTTC,CASSTGGYYGYTF,TRBV6-5,TRBJ1-2,NA,TRBD1
TGTGCCTGGAGTGCCACAGGGAACACTGAAGCTTTCTTT,CAWSATGNTEAFF,TRBV30,TRBJ1-1,NA,NA
TGTGCCAGCAGCTTGATGACAGTGAACACTGAAGCTTTCTTT,CASSLMTVNTEAFF,TRBV7-3,TRBJ1-1,NA,NA
TGTGCCAGCAGTTGGACCGGGGGGCCGGGGTATGAGCAGTTCTTC,CASSWTGGPGYEQFF,TRBV6-5,TRBJ2-1,NA,NA
TGTGCCAGCAGCCCGACAGAATCCTACCACCATGAGCAGTTCTTC,CASSPTESYHHEQFF,TRBV6-1,TRBJ2-1,few,NA
TGTGCCAGCAGTGAAGGAAGAACAGGGCACGAGCAGTACTTC,CASSEGRTGHEQYF,TRBV2,TRBJ2-7,NA,NA
TGTGCCAGCGGTCCGAGGGTTACCTACAATGAGCAGTTCTTC,CASGPRVTYNEQFF,TRBV9,TRBJ2-1,few,NA
TGTGCCAGCAGCCGGACAGGAACTAACTATGGCTACACCTTC,CASSRTGTNYGYTF,TRBV6-1,TRBJ1-2,NA,TRBD1
TGTGCCAGCAGGAGGACAGGGGGCGGCCTGGATGAAGCTTTCTTT,CASRRTGGGLDEAFF,TRBV9,TRBJ1-1,NA,TRBD1
TGTGCCAGCAGTGCAGGGCTCACTGAAGCTTTCTTT,CASSAGLTEAFF,TRBV25-1,TRBJ1-1,NA,NA
TGTGCCAGTAGTATCCAGGGACAGGGGGTCCGTGACGGGTACGAGCAGTACTTC,CASSIQGQGVRDGYEQYF,TRBV19,TRBJ2-7,few,TRBD1
TGTGCCAGTAGTATTCCGGGGCAGCCCCAGCATTTT,CASSIPGQPQHF,TRBV19,TRBJ1-5,NA,NA
TGTGCCAGCGGTAGGGGGCTGGACGGTTCACCCCTCCACTTT,CASGRGLDGSPLHF,TRBV6-5,TRBJ1-6,NA,TRBD1
TGCGCCAGCAGCAAGGGACAAAACTATGGCTACACCTTC,CASSKGQNYGYTF,TRBV5-1,TRBJ1-2,NA,NA
TGTGCCAGCAGCCCCAGGGCAGGGAACGGGGAGCTGTTTTTT,CASSPRAGNGELFF,TRBV7-3,TRBJ2-2,NA,NA
TGTGCCAGCAGCGTAGGGGAGGGGCAGCGCACAGATACGCAGTATTTT,CASSVGEGQRTDTQYF,TRBV9,TRBJ2-3,NA,TRBD2
TGTGCCAGCATGAAGACCCAGGGGAACACCGGGGAGCTGTTTTTT,CASMKTQGNTGELFF,TRBV2,TRBJ2-2,once,NA
TGTGCCAGCAGCTCCTCACCTCAGGGCACCGGGGAGCTGTTTTTT,CASSSSPQGTGELFF,TRBV5-6,TRBJ2-2,NA,NA
TGTGCCAGCAGCTTAAGTGGTTTTGGCAGTACCGGGGAGCTGTTTTTT,CASSLSGFGSTGELFF,TRBV7-6,TRBJ2-2,NA,NA
TGTGCCAGCACCGCGGTGGGTGAGCAGTTCTTC,CASTAVGEQFF,TRBV7-9,TRBJ2-1,NA,NA
TGTGCCAGCAGCCTCACCGGGACACCCCGAGGCGAGCAGTACTTC,CASSLTGTPRGEQYF,TRBV7-2,TRBJ2-7,NA,NA
TGTGCCAGCTCACCACCGGTCCGGGACAGCGTATCCTACGAGCAGTACTTC,CASSPPVRDSVSYEQYF,TRBV18,TRBJ2-7,NA,TRBD1
TGTGCCAGCAGTCACGGACAGAGCTCCTATAATTCACCCCTCCACTTT,CASSHGQSSYNSPLHF,TRBV11-2,TRBJ1-6,NA,NA
TGTGCCAGCAGTTACGACAGGGGGGAAGAAAAACTGTTTTTT,CASSYDRGEEKLFF,TRBV6-6,TRBJ1-4,NA,TRBD1
TGCAGCGTTGGAGTCAATGTCGGGGTTGGCTACACCTTC,CSVGVNVGVGYTF,TRBV29-1,TRBJ1-2,NA,NA
TGTGCCAGCAGCTCGCAGGGGGGAGCTTTCTTT,CASSSQGGAFF,TRBV21-1,TRBJ1-1,NA,NA
TGTGCCATCAGTGACAGGCAGTCTTCTAACTATGGCTACACCTTC,CAISDRQSSNYGYTF,TRBV10-3,TRBJ1-2,NA,NA
TGTGCCAGCAGCTTGCCAGGGAACACCGGGGAGCTGTTTTTT,CASSLPGNTGELFF,TRBV5-6,TRBJ2-2,once,NA